Sequencing of this T cell receptor (beta chain) was carried out in a study of T cells in Graves' hyperthyroidism and ophthalmopathy. Lactation, pregnancy, other autoimmune disease or uncontrolled infection excluded patients. This CDR3 region has 13 residues. Between the trimmed V and J ends, which lost 8 bases and 4 bases, there was a span of 11 bases. Germline values: CDR1 SEHNR, CDR2 FQNEAQ (reference sequence). The source material, RNA transcripts, was used to amplify TCR beta CDR3 regions. Carried out on the TCR CDR3, a first-round RT-PCR used the HTBI primer set. Each CDR3 protein gets one entry after TCRdb re-called the multiplex PCR reads with MiXCR. The data hold 450,000 to 700,000 distinct CDR3 sequences, with 35% to 55% observed a single time.

The sequence derives from an adult woman with Graves' disease, either hyperthyroidism or ophthalmopathy (not recorded which). The V and J genes are TRBV7-9 and TRBJ2-2; D is unresolved. The sequencing sample was made of peripheral blood or thyroid tissue (not recorded which). The CDR3 loop reads CASPQTRTGELFF. CDR3 DNA: TGTGCCAGCCCTCAGACTCGCACCGGGGAGCTGTTTTTT. Filled out from reference TRBV7-9 and TRBJ2-2, the complete variable domain reads DTGVSQNPRHKITKRGQNVTFRCDPISEHNRLYWYRQTLGQGPEFLTYFQNEAQLEKSRLLSDRFSAERPKGSFSTLEIQRTEQGDSAMYLCASPQTRTGELFFGEGSRLTVL.